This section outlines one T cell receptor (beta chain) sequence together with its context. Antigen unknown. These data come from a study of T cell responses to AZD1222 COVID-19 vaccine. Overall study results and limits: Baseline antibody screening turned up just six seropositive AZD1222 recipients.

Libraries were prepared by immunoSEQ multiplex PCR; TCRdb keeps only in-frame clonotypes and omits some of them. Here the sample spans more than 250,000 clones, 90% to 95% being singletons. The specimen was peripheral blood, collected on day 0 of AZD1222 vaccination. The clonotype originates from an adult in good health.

CDR3: CASSAQGSYGYTF. CDR3 DNA: TGTGCCAGCAGTGCACAGGGGAGTTATGGCTACACCTTC. The rearrangement links TRBV25-1 to TRBJ1-2; 7 nucleotides agree with TRBD1. This CDR3 contains 13 residues. Trimming took 4 bases from V and 5 from J; bases not matched to a gene: 4. Germline values: CDR1 MGHDK, CDR2 SYGVNS.